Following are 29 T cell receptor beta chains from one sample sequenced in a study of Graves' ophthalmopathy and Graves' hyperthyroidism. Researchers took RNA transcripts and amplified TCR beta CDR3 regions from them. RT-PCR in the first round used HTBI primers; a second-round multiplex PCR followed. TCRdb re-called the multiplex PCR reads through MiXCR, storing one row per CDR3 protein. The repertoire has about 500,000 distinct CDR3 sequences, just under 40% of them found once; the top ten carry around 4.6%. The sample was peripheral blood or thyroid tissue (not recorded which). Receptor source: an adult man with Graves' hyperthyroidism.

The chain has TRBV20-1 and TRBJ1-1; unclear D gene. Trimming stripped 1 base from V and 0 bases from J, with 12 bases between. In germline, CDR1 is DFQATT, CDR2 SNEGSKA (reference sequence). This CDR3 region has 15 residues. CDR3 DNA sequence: TGCAGTGCTAGAGGGCACTCCCCCATGAACACTGAAGCTTTCTTT. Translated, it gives CSARGHSPMNTEAFF.

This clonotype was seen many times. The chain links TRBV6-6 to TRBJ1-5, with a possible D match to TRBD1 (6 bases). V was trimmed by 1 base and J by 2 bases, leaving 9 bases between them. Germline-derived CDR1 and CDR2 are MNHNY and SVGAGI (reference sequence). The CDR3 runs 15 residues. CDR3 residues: CASSYLAGGNQPQHF. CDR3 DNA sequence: TGTGCCAGCAGTTACTTGGCAGGGGGCAATCAGCCCCAGCATTTT.

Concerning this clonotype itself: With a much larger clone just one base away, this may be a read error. CDR3 region: CASSLVRTDERLFF. CDR3 DNA sequence: TGTGCCAGCAGCTTGGTTCGGACGGATGAAAGACTGTTTTTT. This rearrangement joins TRBV5-5 to TRBJ1-4; D unresolved. The germline CDR1 and CDR2 sequences are SGHKS and YYEKEE (reference sequence). The CDR3 extends over 14 amino acids.

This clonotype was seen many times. CDR3 region: CASSSPDRGNSPLHF. The CDR3 DNA is TGTGCCAGCAGTTCTCCGGACAGGGGTAATTCACCCCTCCACTTT. The chain joins TRBV27 to TRBJ1-6; TRBD1 matches 9 bases. This CDR3 is 15 amino acids long. With V trimmed by 4 bases and J by 6 bases, 4 bases remained unmatched. Per germline, CDR1 MNHEY and CDR2 SMNVEV (reference sequence).

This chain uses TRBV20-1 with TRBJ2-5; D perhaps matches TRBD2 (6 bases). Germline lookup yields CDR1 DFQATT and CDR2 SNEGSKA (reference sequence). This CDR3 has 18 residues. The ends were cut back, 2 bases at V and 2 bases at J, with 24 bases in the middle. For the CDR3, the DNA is TGCAGTGCTAGACCTATCCGGGGAGGAGCGGGTGCGCAAGAGACCCAGTACTTC. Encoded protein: CSARPIRGGAGAQETQYF.

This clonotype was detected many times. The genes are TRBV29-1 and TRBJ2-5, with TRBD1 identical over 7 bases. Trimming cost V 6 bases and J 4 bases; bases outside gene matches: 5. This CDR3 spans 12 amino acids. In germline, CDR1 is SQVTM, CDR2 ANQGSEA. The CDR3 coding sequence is TGCAGCGTGAAGGGACAGCTAGAGACCCAGTACTTC. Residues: CSVKGQLETQYF.

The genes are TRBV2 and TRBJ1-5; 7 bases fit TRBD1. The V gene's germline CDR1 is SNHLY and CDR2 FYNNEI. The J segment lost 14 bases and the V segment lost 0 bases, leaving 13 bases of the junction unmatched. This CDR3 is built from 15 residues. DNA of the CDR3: TGTGCCAGCAGTGAAGCCCGGGACAGTCTTGGCTACGAGCATTTT. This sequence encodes CASSEARDSLGYEHF.

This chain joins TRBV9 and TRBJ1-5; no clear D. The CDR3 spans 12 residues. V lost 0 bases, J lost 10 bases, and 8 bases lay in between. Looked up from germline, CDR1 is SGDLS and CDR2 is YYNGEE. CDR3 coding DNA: TGTGCCAGCAGCGTAGCGGGAGGTCCCCAGCATTTT. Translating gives CASSVAGGPQHF. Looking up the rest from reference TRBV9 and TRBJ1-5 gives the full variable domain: DSGVTQTPKHLITATGQRVTLRCSPRSGDLSVYWYQQSLDQGLQFLIQYYNGEERAKGNILERFSAQQFPDLHSELNLSSLELGDSALYFCASSVAGGPQHFGDGTRLSIL.

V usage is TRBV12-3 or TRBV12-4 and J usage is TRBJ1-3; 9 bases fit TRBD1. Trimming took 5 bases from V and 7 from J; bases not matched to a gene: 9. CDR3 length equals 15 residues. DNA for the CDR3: TGTGCCAGCAGTATAGACAGGGGGAGGGGGAACACCATATATTTT. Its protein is CASSIDRGRGNTIYF.

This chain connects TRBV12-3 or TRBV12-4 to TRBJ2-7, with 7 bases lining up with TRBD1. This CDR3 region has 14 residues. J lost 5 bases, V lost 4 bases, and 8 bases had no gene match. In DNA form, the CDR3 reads TGTGCCAGCAGTTCCGACAGGGTTGTCAACGAGCAGTACTTC. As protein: CASSSDRVVNEQYF.

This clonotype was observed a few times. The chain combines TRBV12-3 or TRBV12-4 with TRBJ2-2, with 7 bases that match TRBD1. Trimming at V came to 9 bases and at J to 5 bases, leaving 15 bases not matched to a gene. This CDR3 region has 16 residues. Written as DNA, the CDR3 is TGTGCCAGTTTCCCTCGACAGGGACAATCTACCGGGGAGCTGTTTTTT. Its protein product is CASFPRQGQSTGELFF.

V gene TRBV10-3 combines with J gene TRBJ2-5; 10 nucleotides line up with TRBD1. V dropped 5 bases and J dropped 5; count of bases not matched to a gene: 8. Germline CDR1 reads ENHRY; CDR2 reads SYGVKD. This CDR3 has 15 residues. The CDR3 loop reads CAISNPGQGRETQYF. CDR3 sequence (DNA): TGTGCCATCAGTAATCCGGGACAGGGGCGGGAGACCCAGTACTTC.

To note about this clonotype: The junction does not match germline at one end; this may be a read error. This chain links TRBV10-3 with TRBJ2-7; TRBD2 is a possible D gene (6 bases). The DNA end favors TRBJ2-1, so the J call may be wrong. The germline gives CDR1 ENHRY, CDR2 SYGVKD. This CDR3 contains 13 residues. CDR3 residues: CASSFAREYEQFF. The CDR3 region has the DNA TGTGCCAGCAGTTTTGCGCGGGAATATGAGCAGTTCTTC.

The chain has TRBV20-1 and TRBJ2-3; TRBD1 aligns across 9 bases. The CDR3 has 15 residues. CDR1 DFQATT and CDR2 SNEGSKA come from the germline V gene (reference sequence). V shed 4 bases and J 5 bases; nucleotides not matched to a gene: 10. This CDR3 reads CSATPPGQGEDTQYF. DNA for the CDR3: TGCAGTGCTACTCCGCCGGGACAGGGCGAAGATACGCAGTATTTT.

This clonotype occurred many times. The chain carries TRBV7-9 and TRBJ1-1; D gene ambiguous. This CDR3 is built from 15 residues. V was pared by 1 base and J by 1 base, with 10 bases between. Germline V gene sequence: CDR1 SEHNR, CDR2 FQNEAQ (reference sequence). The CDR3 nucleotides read TGTGCCAGCAGCTTAGGTACACAGCCGAACACTGAAGCTTTCTTT. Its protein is CASSLGTQPNTEAFF.

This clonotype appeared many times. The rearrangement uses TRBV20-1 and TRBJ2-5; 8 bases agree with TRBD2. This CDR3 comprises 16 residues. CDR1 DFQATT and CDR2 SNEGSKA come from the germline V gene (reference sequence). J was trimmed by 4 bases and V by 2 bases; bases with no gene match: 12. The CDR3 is CSARPGGGIKGETQYF. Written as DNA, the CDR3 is TGCAGTGCTAGACCCGGGGGGGGGATCAAGGGAGAGACCCAGTACTTC.

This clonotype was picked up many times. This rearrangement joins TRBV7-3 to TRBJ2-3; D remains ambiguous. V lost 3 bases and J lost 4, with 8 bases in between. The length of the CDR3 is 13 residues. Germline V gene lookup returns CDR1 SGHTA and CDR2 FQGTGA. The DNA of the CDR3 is TGTGCCAGCAGCTTGACCCTCGCAGATACGCAGTATTTT. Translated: CASSLTLADTQYF.

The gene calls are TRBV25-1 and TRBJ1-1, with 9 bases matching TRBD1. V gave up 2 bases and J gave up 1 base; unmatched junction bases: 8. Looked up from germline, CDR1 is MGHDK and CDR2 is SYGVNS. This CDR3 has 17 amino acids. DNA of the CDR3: TGTGCCAGCAGTGAACCAGGGGGACAGGGTCAGAACACTGAAGCTTTCTTT. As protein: CASSEPGGQGQNTEAFF.

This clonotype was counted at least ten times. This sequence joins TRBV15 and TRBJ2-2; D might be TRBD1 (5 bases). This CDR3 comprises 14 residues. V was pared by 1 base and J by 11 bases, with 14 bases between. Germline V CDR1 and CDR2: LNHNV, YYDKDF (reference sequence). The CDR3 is CATSRATQVQELFF. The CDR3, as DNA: TGTGCCACCAGCAGAGCAACACAGGTACAAGAGCTGTTTTTT.

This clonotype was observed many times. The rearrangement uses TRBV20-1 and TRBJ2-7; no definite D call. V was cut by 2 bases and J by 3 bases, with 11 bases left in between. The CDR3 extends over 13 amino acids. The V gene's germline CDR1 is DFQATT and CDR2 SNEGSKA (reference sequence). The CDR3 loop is CSARSVFGYEQYF. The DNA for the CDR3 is TGCAGTGCTAGATCGGTGTTCGGCTACGAGCAGTACTTC.

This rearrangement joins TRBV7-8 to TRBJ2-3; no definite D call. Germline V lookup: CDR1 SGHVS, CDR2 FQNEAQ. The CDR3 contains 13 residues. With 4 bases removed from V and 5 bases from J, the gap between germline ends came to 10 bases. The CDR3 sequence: CASSSMLLDTQYF. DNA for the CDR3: TGTGCCAGCAGCTCCATGCTCCTAGATACGCAGTATTTT.

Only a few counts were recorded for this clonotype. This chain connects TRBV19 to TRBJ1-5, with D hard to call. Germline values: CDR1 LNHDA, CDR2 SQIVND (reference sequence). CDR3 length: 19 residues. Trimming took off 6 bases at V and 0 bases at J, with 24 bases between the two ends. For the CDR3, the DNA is TGTGCCAGTAGGAGTCCGGGTTCCTCGCACTTTTATAGCAATCAGCCCCAGCATTTT. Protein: CASRSPGSSHFYSNQPQHF. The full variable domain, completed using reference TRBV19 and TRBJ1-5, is DGGITQSPKYLFRKEGQNVTLSCEQNLNHDAMYWYRQDPGQGLRLIYYSQIVNDFQKGDIAEGYSVSREKKESFPLTVTSAQKNPTAFYLCASRSPGSSHFYSNQPQHFGDGTRLSIL.

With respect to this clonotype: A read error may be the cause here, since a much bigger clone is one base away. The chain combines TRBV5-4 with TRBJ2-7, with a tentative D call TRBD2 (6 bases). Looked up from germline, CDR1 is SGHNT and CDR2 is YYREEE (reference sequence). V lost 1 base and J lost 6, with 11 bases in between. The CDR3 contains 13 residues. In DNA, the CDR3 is TGTGCCAGCAGCTTGTTAGCGGACTGCGAGCAGTACTTC. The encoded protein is CASSLLADCEQYF.

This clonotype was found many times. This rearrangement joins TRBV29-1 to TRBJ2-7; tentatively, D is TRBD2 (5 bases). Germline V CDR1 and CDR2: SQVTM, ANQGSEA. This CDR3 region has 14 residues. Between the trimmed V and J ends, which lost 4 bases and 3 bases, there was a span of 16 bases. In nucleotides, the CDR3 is TGCAGCGTTGTCTGGGCCAGCGGCGGCTACGAGCAGTACTTC. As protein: CSVVWASGGYEQYF.

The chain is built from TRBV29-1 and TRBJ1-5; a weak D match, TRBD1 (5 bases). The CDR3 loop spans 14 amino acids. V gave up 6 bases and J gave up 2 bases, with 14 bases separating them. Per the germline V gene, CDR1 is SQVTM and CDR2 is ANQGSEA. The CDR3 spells CSVGHAKRNQPQHF. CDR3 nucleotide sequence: TGCAGCGTAGGACACGCCAAACGCAATCAGCCCCAGCATTTT. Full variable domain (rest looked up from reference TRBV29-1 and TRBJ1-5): SAVISQKPSRDICQRGTSLTIQCQVDSQVTMMFWYRQQPGQSLTLIATANQGSEATYESGFVIDKFPISRPNLTFSTLTVSNMSPEDSSIYLCSVGHAKRNQPQHFGDGTRLSIL.

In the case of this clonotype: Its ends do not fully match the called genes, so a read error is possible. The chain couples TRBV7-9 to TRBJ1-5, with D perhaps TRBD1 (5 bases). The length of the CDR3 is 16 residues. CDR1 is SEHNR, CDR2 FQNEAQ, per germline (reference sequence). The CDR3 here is CASSETTGGVPLAQHF. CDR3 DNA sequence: TGTGCCAGCAGCGAGACGACCGGGGGGGTCCCTTTGGCCCAACATTTT.

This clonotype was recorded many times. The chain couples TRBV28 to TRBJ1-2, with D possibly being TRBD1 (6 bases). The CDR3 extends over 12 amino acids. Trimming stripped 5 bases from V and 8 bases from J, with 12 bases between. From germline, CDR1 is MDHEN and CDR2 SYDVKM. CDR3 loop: CASSDVDSGYTF. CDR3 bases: TGTGCCAGCAGTGACGTGGACAGCGGCTACACCTTC.

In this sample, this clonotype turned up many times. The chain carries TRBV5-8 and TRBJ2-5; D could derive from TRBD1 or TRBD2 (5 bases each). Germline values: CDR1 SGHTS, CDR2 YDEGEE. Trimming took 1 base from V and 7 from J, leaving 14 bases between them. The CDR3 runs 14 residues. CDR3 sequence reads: CASSLRQGGGTQYF. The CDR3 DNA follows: TGTGCCAGCAGCTTGAGGCAGGGCGGAGGGACCCAGTACTTC.

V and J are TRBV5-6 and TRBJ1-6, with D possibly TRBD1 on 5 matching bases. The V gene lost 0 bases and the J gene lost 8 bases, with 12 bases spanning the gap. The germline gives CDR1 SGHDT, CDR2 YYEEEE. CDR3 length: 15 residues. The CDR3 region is CASSLGQCGDSPLHF. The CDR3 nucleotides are TGTGCCAGCAGCTTGGGACAGTGCGGCGATTCACCCCTCCACTTT.